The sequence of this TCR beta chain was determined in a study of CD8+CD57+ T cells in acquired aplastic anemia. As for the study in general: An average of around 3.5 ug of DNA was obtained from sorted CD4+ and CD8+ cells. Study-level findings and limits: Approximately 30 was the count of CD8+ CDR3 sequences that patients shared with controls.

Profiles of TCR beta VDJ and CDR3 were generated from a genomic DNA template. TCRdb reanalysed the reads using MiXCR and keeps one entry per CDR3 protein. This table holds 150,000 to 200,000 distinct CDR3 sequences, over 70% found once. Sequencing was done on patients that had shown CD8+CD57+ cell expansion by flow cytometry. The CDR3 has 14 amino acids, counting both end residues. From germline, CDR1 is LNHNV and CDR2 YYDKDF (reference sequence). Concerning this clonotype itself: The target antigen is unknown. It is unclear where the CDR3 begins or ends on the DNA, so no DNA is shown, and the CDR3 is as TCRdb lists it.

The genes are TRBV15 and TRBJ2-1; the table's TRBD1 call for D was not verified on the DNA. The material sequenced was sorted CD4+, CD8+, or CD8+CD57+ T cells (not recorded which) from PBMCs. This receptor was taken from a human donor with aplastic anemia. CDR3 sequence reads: CANSRPQVAGGAFF.